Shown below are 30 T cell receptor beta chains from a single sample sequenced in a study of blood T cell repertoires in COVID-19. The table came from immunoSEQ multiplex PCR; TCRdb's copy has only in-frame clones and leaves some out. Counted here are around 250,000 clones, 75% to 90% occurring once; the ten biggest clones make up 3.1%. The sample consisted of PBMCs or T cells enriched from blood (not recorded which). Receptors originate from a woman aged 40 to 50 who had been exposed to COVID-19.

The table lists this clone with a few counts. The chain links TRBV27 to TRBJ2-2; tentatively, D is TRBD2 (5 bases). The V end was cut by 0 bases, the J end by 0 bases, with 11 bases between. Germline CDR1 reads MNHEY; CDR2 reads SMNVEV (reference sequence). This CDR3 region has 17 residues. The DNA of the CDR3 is TGTGCCAGCAGTTTATCTCGCCGGACTGCGAACACCGGGGAGCTGTTTTTT. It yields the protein CASSLSRRTANTGELFF.

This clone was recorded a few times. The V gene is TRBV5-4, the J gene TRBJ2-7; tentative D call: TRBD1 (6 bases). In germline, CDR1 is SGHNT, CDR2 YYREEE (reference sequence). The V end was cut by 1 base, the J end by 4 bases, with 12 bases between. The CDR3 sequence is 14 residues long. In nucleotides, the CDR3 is TGTGCCAGCAGCTTGTCAGGGGCCGGGTACGAGCAGTACTTC. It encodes CASSLSGAGYEQYF.

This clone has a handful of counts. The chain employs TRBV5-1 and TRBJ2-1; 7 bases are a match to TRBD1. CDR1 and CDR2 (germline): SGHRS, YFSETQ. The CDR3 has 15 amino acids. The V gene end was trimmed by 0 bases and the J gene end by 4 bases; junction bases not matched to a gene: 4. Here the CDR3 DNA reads TGCGCCAGCAGCTTGGAGGGGGCTCTTTACAATGAGCAGTTCTTC. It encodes CASSLEGALYNEQFF.

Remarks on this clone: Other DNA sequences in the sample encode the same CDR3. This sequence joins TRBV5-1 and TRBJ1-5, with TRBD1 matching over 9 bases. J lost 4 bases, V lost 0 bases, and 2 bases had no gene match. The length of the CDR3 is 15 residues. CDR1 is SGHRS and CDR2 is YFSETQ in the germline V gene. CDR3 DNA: TGCGCCAGCAGCTTGGGGGACAGGGATAATCAGCCCCAGCATTTT. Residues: CASSLGDRDNQPQHF.

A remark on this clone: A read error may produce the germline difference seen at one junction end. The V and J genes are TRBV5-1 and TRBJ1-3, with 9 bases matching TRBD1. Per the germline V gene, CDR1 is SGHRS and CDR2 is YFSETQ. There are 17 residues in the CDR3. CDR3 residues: CASSLGTGSSSGNTIYF. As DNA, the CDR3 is TGTGCCAGCAGCTTAGGGACAGGGAGTAGCTCTGGAAACACCATATATTTT.

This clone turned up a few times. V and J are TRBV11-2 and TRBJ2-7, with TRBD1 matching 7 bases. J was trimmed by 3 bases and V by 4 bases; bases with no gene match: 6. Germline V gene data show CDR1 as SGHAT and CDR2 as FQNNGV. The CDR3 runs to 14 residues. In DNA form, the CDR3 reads TGTGCCAGCAGCTCCGACAGGGTAGTCTACGAGCAGTACTTC. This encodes CASSSDRVVYEQYF.

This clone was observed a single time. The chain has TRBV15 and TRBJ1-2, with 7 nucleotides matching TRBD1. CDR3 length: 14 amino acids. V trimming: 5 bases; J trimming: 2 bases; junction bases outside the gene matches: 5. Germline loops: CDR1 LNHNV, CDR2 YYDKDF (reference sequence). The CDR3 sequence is CATSPGQSNYGYTF. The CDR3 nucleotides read TGTGCCACCAGCCCGGGACAGTCAAACTATGGCTACACCTTC.

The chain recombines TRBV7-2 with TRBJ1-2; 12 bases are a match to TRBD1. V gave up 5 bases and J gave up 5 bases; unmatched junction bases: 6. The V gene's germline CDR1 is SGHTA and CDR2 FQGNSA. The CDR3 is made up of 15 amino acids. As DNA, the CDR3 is TGTGCCAGCAGCACCGGGACAGGGGGCGGGTATGGCTACACCTTC. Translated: CASSTGTGGGYGYTF.

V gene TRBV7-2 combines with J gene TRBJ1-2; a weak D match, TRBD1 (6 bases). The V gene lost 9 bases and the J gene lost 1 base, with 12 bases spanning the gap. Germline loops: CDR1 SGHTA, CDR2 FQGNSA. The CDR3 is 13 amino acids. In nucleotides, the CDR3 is TGTGCCAGTCGGCGGACAGTTAACTATGGCTACACCTTC. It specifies CASRRTVNYGYTF.

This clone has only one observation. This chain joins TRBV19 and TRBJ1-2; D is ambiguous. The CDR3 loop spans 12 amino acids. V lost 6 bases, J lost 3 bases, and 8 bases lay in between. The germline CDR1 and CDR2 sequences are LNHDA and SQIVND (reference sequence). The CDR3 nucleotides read TGTGCCAGTAGCGGGGATTACTATGGCTACACCTTC. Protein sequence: CASSGDYYGYTF. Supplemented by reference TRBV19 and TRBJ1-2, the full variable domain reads DGGITQSPKYLFRKEGQNVTLSCEQNLNHDAMYWYRQDPGQGLRLIYYSQIVNDFQKGDIAEGYSVSREKKESFPLTVTSAQKNPTAFYLCASSGDYYGYTFGSGTRLTVV.

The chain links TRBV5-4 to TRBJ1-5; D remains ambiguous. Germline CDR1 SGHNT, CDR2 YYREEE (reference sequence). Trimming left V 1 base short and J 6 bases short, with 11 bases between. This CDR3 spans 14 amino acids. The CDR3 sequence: CASSLQGRGQPQHF. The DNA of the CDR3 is TGTGCCAGCAGCTTGCAAGGCCGGGGTCAGCCCCAGCATTTT. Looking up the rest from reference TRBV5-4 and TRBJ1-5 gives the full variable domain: ETGVTQSPTHLIKTRGQQVTLRCSSQSGHNTVSWYQQALGQGPQFIFQYYREEENGRGNFPPRFSGLQFPNYSSELNVNALELDDSALYLCASSLQGRGQPQHFGDGTRLSIL.

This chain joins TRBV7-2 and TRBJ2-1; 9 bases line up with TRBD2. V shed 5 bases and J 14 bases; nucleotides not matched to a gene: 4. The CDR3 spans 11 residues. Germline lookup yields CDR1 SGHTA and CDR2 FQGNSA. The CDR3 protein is CASSPGLAKFF. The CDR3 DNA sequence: TGTGCCAGCAGCCCAGGACTAGCGAAGTTCTTC.

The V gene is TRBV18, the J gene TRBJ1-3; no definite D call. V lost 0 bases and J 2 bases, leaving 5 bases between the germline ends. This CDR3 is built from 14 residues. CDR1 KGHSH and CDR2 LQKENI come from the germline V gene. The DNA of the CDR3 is TGTGCCAGCTCACCACCGGCACCTGGAAACACCATATATTTT. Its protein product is CASSPPAPGNTIYF.

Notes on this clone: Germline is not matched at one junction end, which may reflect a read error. The chain's CDR3 is CASSFEGLNTGELFF. In DNA, the CDR3 is TGTGCCAGCAGCTTTGAGGGACTGAACACCGGGGAGCTGTTTTTT. This chain links TRBV5-1 with TRBJ2-2, with D perhaps TRBD2 (6 bases). This CDR3 comprises 15 residues. In germline, CDR1 is SGHRS, CDR2 YFSETQ. The whole variable domain, remainder taken from reference TRBV5-1 and TRBJ2-2, is KAGVTQTPRYLIKTRGQQVTLSCSPISGHRSVSWYQQTPGQGLQFLFEYFSETQRNKGNFPGRFSGRQFSNSRSEMNVSTLELGDSALYLCASSFEGLNTGELFFGEGSRLTVL.

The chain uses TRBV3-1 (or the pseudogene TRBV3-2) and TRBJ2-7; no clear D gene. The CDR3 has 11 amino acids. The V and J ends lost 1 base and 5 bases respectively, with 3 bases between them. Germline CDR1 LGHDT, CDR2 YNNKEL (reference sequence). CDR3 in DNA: TGTGCCAGCAGCCAAGTAGACGAGCAGTACTTC. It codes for CASSQVDEQYF.

The CDR3 sequence: CASTEFGGQGNEKLFF. CDR3 nucleotide sequence: TGTGCCAGCACGGAGTTTGGGGGACAGGGAAATGAAAAACTGTTTTTT. The chain carries TRBV28 and TRBJ1-4; 9 nucleotides line up with TRBD1. This CDR3 is built from 16 residues. Germline trimming cut 7 bases from V and 5 bases from J; bases unmatched to any gene: 11. Germline CDR1 MDHEN, CDR2 SYDVKM.

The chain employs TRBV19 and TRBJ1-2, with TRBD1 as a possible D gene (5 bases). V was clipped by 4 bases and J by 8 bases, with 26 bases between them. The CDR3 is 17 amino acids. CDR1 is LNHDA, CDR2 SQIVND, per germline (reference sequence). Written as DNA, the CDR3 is TGTGCCAGTAGTAGATATCAAGGACACAATGTTCTGGGCGGCTACACCTTC. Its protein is CASSRYQGHNVLGGYTF.

The CDR3 region is CASSLYRSLYEQYV. CDR3 coding DNA: TGTGCCAGCAGTTTGTACAGGTCGCTATACGAGCAGTACGTC. This rearrangement joins TRBV6-2 or TRBV6-3 to TRBJ2-7; D is perhaps TRBD1 (5 bases). This CDR3 is 14 amino acids long. V was clipped by 4 bases and J by 4 bases, with 14 bases between them. Germline V CDR1 and CDR2: MNHEY, SVGEGT.

The CDR3 reads CSVQGPRGNTEAFF. DNA for the CDR3: TGCAGCGTTCAGGGGCCGAGGGGGAACACTGAAGCTTTCTTT. The gene calls are TRBV29-1 and TRBJ1-1; TRBD1 is a possible D gene (6 bases). With 5 bases removed from V and 1 base from J, the gap between germline ends came to 14 bases. Looked up from germline, CDR1 is SQVTM and CDR2 is ANQGSEA. This CDR3 region has 14 residues.

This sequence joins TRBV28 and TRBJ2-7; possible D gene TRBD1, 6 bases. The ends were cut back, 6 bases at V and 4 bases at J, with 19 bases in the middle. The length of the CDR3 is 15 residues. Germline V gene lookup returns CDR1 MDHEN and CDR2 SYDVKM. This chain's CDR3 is CASRQGRAGLYEQYF. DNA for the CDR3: TGTGCCAGCAGGCAGGGGCGGGCAGGGCTGTACGAGCAGTACTTC.

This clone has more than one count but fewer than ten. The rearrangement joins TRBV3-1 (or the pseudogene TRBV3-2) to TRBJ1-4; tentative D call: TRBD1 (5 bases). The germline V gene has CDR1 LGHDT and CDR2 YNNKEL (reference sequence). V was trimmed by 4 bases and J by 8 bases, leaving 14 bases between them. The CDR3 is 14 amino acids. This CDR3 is CASSPGQSREKLFF. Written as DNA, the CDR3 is TGTGCCAGCAGCCCCGGACAATCCCGGGAAAAACTGTTTTTT.

The chain's CDR3 is CASSLVPGQGALRETQYF. CDR3 nucleotide sequence: TGCGCCAGCAGCTTGGTACCGGGACAGGGGGCTCTACGAGAGACCCAGTACTTC. J is TRBJ2-5 and V is TRBV5-1; TRBD1 matches at 12 bases. CDR3 size: 18 residues. Germline CDR1 reads SGHRS; CDR2 reads YFSETQ. J gave up 4 bases and V 0 bases, and 10 bases lay outside the gene matches.

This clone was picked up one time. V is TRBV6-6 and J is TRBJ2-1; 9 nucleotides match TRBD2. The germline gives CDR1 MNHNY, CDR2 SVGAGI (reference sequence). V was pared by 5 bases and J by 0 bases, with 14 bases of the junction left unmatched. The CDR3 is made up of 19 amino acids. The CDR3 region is CASSPGGSGGFSSYNEQFF. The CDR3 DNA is TGTGCCAGCAGTCCCGGAGGTAGCGGGGGTTTTAGCTCCTACAATGAGCAGTTCTTC.

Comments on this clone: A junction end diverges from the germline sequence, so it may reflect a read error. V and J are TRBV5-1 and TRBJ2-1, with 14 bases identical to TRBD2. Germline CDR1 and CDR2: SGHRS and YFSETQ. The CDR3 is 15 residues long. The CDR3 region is CASSPGLAGDNEQFF. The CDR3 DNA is TGTGCCAGCAGCCCGGGACTAGCGGGAGATAATGAGCAGTTCTTC.

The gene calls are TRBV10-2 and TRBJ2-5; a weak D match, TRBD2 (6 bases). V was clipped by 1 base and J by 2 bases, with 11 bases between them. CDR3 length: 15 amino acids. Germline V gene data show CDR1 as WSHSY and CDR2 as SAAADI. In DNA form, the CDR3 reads TGCGCCAGCAGTGAGTGGGGTCGGGGGCAAGAGACCCAGTACTTC. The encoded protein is CASSEWGRGQETQYF.

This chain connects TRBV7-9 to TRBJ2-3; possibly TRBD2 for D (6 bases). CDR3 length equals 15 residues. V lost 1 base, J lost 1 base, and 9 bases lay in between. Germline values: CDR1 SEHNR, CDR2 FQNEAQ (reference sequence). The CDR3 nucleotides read TGTGCCAGCAGCTTAGGGAGGGGCCGCACAGATACGCAGTATTTT. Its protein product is CASSLGRGRTDTQYF.

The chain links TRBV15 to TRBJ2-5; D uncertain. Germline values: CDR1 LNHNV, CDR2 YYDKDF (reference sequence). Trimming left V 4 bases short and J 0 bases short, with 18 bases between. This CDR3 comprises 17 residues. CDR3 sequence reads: CATSNLFGRWYQETQYF. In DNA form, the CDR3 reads TGTGCCACCAGCAATTTATTCGGCAGGTGGTACCAAGAGACCCAGTACTTC.

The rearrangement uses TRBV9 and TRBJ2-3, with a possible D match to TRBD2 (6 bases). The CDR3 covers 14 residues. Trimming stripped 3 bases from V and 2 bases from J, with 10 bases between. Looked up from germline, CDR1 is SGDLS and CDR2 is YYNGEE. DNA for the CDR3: TGTGCCAGCAGCGGGGGACTTAACACAGATACGCAGTATTTT. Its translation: CASSGGLNTDTQYF.

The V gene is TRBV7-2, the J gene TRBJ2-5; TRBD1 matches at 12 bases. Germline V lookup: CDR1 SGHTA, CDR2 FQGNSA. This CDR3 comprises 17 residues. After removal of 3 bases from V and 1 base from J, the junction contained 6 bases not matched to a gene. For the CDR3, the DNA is TGTGCCAGCAGCTTTGATGGGACAGGGGGCTCCCAAGAGACCCAGTACTTC. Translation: CASSFDGTGGSQETQYF.

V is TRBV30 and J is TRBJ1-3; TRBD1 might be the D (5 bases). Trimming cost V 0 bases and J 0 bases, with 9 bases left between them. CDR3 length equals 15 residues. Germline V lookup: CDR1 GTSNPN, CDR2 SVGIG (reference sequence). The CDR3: CAWSVRGTSGNTIYF. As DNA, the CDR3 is TGTGCCTGGAGTGTACGGGGGACCTCTGGAAACACCATATATTTT.